Included here is one T cell receptor (beta chain) sequence, with context. Losses at the gene ends were 7 bases for V and 2 bases for J; bases not matched to a gene: 3. CDR3 length: 13 residues. This record belongs to a study of brain T cells in children with intractable seizures. Clones were read by immunoSEQ multiplex PCR, and TCRdb kept only the in-frame ones, dropping some. Of about 64,000 clones in the sample, around 96% were seen once. The source was peripheral blood, collected at surgery. The chain joins TRBV12-3 or TRBV12-4 to TRBJ1-2, with TRBD1 identical over 8 bases. The clonotype was recovered from a boy under two years old with focal cortical dysplasia and intractable seizures. The CDR3 nucleotides are TGTGCCAGCACCCGGGACAGGAACTATGGCTACACCTTC. Its protein product is CASTRDRNYGYTF.